Listed below are T cell receptor beta chains from one sample, sequenced in a study of beta chain features in type 1 diabetes. Sequencing used immunoSEQ multiplex PCR; TCRdb keeps in-frame clones, though not all of them. The data contain approximately 730,000 clones, 10% to 15% of them singletons. Sequencing was carried out using naive CD4+ T cells from blood. The receptor set was obtained from a man between 18 and 35 years old with type 1 diabetes. Each CDR3 is given with its conserved first and last residue. The D gene is left open where the match is weak. Clone size is shown for a subset of rows, as once, few, many or a class of expanded clone.

v_gene	d_gene	j_gene	abundance	CDR3aa	CDR3nt
TRBV14	TRBD1	TRBJ2-5	NA	CASSQEPGQASRTQYF	TGTGCCAGCAGCCAAGAACCAGGACAGGCTAGCCGGACCCAGTACTTC
TRBV13	NA	TRBJ1-4	NA	CASSVGRGLNEKLFF	TGTGCCAGCAGCGTGGGGCGGGGGCTGAATGAAAAACTGTTTTTT
TRBV14	NA	TRBJ2-5	few	CASSQNHQETQYF	TGTGCCAGCAGCCAAAATCACCAAGAGACCCAGTACTTC
TRBV2	NA	TRBJ2-7	NA	CASRERAYEQYF	TGTGCCAGCCGGGAGAGGGCCTACGAGCAGTACTTC
TRBV4-1	NA	TRBJ2-1	few	CASSQGTQGGSYNEQFF	TGCGCCAGCAGCCAAGGAACACAAGGGGGTTCCTACAATGAGCAGTTCTTC
TRBV9	TRBD1	TRBJ1-5	few	CASSDLHSGQGARQPQHF	TGTGCCAGCAGTGACCTACACTCCGGACAGGGGGCGAGGCAGCCCCAGCATTTT
TRBV30	TRBD1	TRBJ2-2	few	CAWRSADRGNTGELFF	TGTGCCTGGAGATCCGCCGACAGGGGAAACACCGGGGAGCTGTTTTTT
TRBV7-2	NA	TRBJ1-5	few	CASSQTGFNQPQHF	TGTGCCAGCAGCCAGACAGGATTTAATCAGCCCCAGCATTTT
TRBV6-1	NA	TRBJ1-5	few	CALSGVNQPQHF	TGTGCCTTGTCAGGCGTCAATCAGCCCCAGCATTTT
TRBV29-1	TRBD1	TRBJ2-7	few	CSVGQGAWEQYF	TGCAGCGTTGGACAGGGGGCCTGGGAGCAGTACTTC
TRBV5-1	TRBD1	TRBJ2-5	NA	CASSFRTGPETQYF	TGCGCCAGCAGCTTCCGGACAGGCCCGGAGACCCAGTACTTC
TRBV25-1	TRBD2	TRBJ2-3	few	CASSLAGITDTQYF	TGTGCCAGCAGCCTAGCGGGGATCACAGATACGCAGTATTTT
TRBV19	NA	TRBJ1-1	few	CASSINVGRINPSGTEAFF	TGTGCCAGTAGTATAAATGTAGGACGGATAAATCCCTCGGGCACTGAAGCTTTCTTT
TRBV9	NA	TRBJ1-5	few	CASSVGWGNQPQHF	TGTGCCAGCAGCGTAGGGTGGGGGAATCAGCCCCAGCATTTT
TRBV6-1	NA	TRBJ1-4	few	CASSEEGTDRDEKLFF	TGTGCCAGCAGTGAAGAGGGTACGGACCGAGACGAAAAACTGTTTTTT
TRBV6-5	TRBD1	TRBJ2-7	NA	CASSYGTGALSYEQYF	TGTGCCAGCAGTTACGGGACAGGTGCCCTCTCCTACGAGCAGTACTTC
TRBV30	NA	TRBJ1-6	NA	CAWSPRGGRGSPLHF	TGTGCCTGGAGCCCCCGCGGGGGGCGAGGTTCACCCCTCCACTTT
TRBV13	NA	TRBJ1-1	NA	CASSLVDTIYTEAFF	TGTGCCAGCAGCCTCGTGGACACCATTTACACTGAAGCTTTCTTT
TRBV19	NA	TRBJ2-6	few	CASSAQSSGANVLTF	TGTGCCAGTAGTGCCCAGTCTTCTGGGGCCAACGTCCTGACTTTC
TRBV30	NA	TRBJ2-5	NA	CAWNRRLASQETQYF	TGTGCCTGGAACCGCCGGCTGGCTTCCCAAGAGACCCAGTACTTC
TRBV19	NA	TRBJ2-3	few	CASSISDTQYF	TGTGCCAGTAGTATCTCGGATACGCAGTATTTT
TRBV6-5	TRBD1	TRBJ2-7	few	CASSYSGTGDGDEQYF	TGTGCCAGCAGTTACTCCGGGACAGGGGATGGGGACGAGCAGTACTTC
TRBV5-4	NA	TRBJ2-3	few	CASSFGELSHTQYF	TGTGCCAGCAGCTTCGGGGAGTTATCTCATACGCAGTATTTT
TRBV7-9	TRBD1	TRBJ2-3	few	CASTFLSGTGSDTQYF	TGTGCCAGCACCTTCCTCTCCGGGACAGGGTCAGATACGCAGTATTTT
TRBV27	NA	TRBJ2-7	NA	CASNGQEQPYEQYF	TGTGCCAGCAATGGGCAGGAACAACCCTACGAGCAGTACTTC
TRBV10-3	NA	TRBJ2-3	NA	CAISDSTDTQYF	TGTGCCATCAGTGACAGCACAGATACGCAGTATTTT
TRBV7-2	NA	TRBJ1-1	NA	CASSLVPSDTEAFF	TGTGCCAGCAGCTTAGTGCCCAGCGACACTGAAGCTTTCTTT
TRBV4-2	NA	TRBJ2-3	few	CASSQDLLGRGADTQYF	TGTGCCAGCAGCCAAGATCTGTTGGGGCGGGGAGCAGATACGCAGTATTTT
TRBV9	TRBD1	TRBJ2-1	few	CASSAGWTGSSYNEQFF	TGTGCCAGCAGCGCCGGCTGGACAGGGAGCTCCTACAATGAGCAGTTCTTC
TRBV4-1	NA	TRBJ1-1	NA	CASSQASTQGMNTEAFF	TGCGCCAGCAGCCAAGCATCTACCCAGGGAATGAACACTGAAGCTTTCTTT
TRBV28	NA	TRBJ1-5	once	CASSAGAYSNQPQHF	TGTGCCAGCAGTGCCGGGGCGTATAGCAATCAGCCCCAGCATTTT
TRBV4-1	NA	TRBJ1-5	NA	CASSQDGGAGNQPQHF	TGCGCCAGCAGCCAAGATGGGGGTGCGGGCAATCAGCCCCAGCATTTT
TRBV6-6	NA	TRBJ2-4	few	CASSYTGSNIQYF	TGTGCCAGCAGTTATACCGGGAGTAACATTCAGTACTTC
TRBV20-1	TRBD1	TRBJ2-7	NA	CSASRSGQMLF	TGCAGTGCTAGCCGGTCGGGACAGATGCTCTTC
TRBV5-4	NA	TRBJ1-2	NA	CASSSLGHYGYTF	TGTGCCAGCAGCTCCTTAGGGCACTATGGCTACACCTTC
TRBV5-5	TRBD1	TRBJ2-5	few	CASSLQGKETQYF	TGTGCCAGCAGCCTACAGGGGAAAGAGACCCAGTACTTC
TRBV13	TRBD2	TRBJ2-1	NA	CANSSQAKAGGENEQFF	TGTGCCAACAGCTCCCAAGCCAAGGCGGGGGGAGAGAATGAGCAGTTCTTC
TRBV30	TRBD1	TRBJ1-2	NA	CAWRGTGTEFGYTF	TGTGCCTGGAGGGGGACAGGGACGGAATTTGGCTACACCTTC
TRBV9	TRBD1	TRBJ2-7	NA	CASSARDSSEEQYF	TGTGCCAGCAGCGCCCGGGACAGTTCGGAGGAGCAGTACTTC
TRBV20-1	NA	TRBJ2-7	few	CSAPGTYEQYF	TGCAGTGCTCCAGGGACCTACGAGCAGTACTTC
TRBV7-8	NA	TRBJ1-1	few	CASSLAPRVETEAFF	TGTGCCAGCAGCTTAGCACCCAGGGTTGAGACTGAAGCTTTCTTT
TRBV4-1	TRBD1	TRBJ1-2	few	CASSQGTGGGYTF	TGCGCCAGCAGCCAAGGGACAGGTGGCGGCTACACCTTC
TRBV30	NA	TRBJ1-4	NA	CAWNGGRSKLFF	TGTGCCTGGAATGGGGGACGGTCAAAACTGTTTTTT
TRBV4-2	TRBD2	TRBJ2-1	few	CASSQATSSNEQFF	TGTGCCAGCAGCCAAGCGACTAGCAGCAATGAGCAGTTCTTC
TRBV6-1	NA	TRBJ1-5	few	CASSGLASLNQPQHF	TGTGCCAGCAGTGGCCTGGCGTCCCTCAATCAGCCCCAGCATTTT
TRBV9	TRBD2	TRBJ2-2	few	CASSSQGRDTGELFF	TGTGCCAGCAGCTCCCAAGGGAGGGACACCGGGGAGCTGTTTTTT